This TCR beta chain was captured by sequencing in a study of cytomegalovirus exposure and HLA in healthy donors. This CDR3 region has 16 residues. CDR1 and CDR2 from the germline V gene are ENHRY and SYGVKD. PCR involved 60 Vbeta and 13 Jbeta primers. TCRdb's copy holds only in-frame clones and misses some; the assay was immunoSEQ multiplex PCR. The sample shows about 160,000 clones, almost 80% of them seen only once. Overall study results and limits: Productive rates of about 87% or about 30% were seen for most TCR beta V segments in an earlier analysis.

Turning to this clone: Its antigen remains unidentified.

The clonotype comes from a woman in her forties or fifties in good health and CMV-seronegative. Sequenced material: PBMCs. The chain joins TRBV10-3 to TRBJ2-5, with TRBD1 identical over 10 bases. Judging by the DNA end, TRBJ2-7 fits better; the J call may be wrong. The DNA for the CDR3 is TGTGCCATCAGTGATCAAGGGGGGACAGGGGAGTACGAGCAGTACTTC. Amino acids: CAISDQGGTGEYEQYF.